This record covers a single T cell receptor beta chain. Its antigen remains unidentified. TCRdb ran MiXCR on the reads and lists one entry per CDR3 protein. The table lists approximately 280,000 distinct CDR3 sequences, roughly a fifth of them singletons. The germline V and J ends were trimmed by 10 bases and 5 bases, with 20 bases remaining between them. The germline V gene has CDR1 MNHEY and CDR2 SVGAGI. CDR3 length equals 14 residues. This sample was included in a study of T cell repertoires in cytomegalovirus infection. The sample in question was cultured PBMCs, obtained from culture after CMV antigen stimulation. The sequence came from a human donor in good health (CMV status not recorded). Some clones in this sample may be carry-over from other donors' samples. The chain recombines TRBV6-5 with TRBJ1-1; maybe TRBD1 (5 bases). In nucleotides, the CDR3 is TGTGCCACCCACCCCATAGGGGCAGGGACTGAAGCTTTCTTT. This translates into CATHPIGAGTEAFF.